A single TCR beta chain is shown here with its context. This clone was recorded a few times. What antigen it recognizes has not been identified. It has no much larger one-base neighbor in the sample; base qualities were not kept. The immunoSEQ Assay, a bias-controlled multiplex PCR, was used to amplify TCRbeta CDR3 regions from genomic DNA. The study's processing was this. The number of nucleated cells in each sample was estimated from the amplification of reference gene primers within the assay. Sequence reads were collapsed and filtered to measure the absolute abundance of every unique TCRbeta CDR3 rearrangement. Productive Simpson clonality was computed per sample as the square root of Simpson's diversity index over productive rearrangements. The table comes from immuneACCESS by way of TCRdb, which keeps in-frame sequences with V and J called. Part of the clones is missing from these tables; in studies checked, under half for an unresolved V gene and the rest for unknown reasons. V and J calls plus clone size are reproduced from that table; the DNA served to infer D and trimming. The sample includes 200,000 to 250,000 clones, with just over 85% observed a single time. 3% to 4.5% of the sample is in the top ten clones.

The sample belongs to a study of blood T cell repertoires in COVID-19 (dated by TCRdb to 2020 to 2021). Background for the entire study: Samples covering the acute and convalescent phases of COVID-19 were provided by collaborators in the United States, Italy and Spain. The repertoires were made available in a free public database intended to serve as a resource for research on the immune response to SARS-CoV-2. The dataset comprised deeply sampled blood TCRbeta repertoires from subjects exposed to, actively infected with, or recovered from COVID-19. Where available, HLA class I and class II types were obtained from metadata supplied by the sample provider rather than from assay-based typing. The material from the prospective study consisted of cDNA or gDNA derived from T cells, B-cell-depleted T cells, or PBMCs. The sample metadata nearly always contained a de-identified subject ID, COVID-19 status, age in years and sex. Samples came from the ongoing ImmuneRACE study (first 160 participants) plus 1,254 subjects from 6 global collaborators.

Paper-wide results and their limitations: Clinical and demographic metadata were provided uncurated, with the amount varying by source and participant.

V is pared back by 7 bases and J by 1 base, with 11 bases lying between the germline termini. The CDR1 and CDR2 encoded by the germline V gene (reference sequence) are LNHDA and SQIVND. There are 14 amino acids in the CDR3, from cysteine to phenylalanine inclusive. Only the CDR3 DNA stays, 42 bases, in frame from base 1. Participants in the prospective study were enrolled through a virtual design, were aged about 18 to 89 years, and lived in roughly 26 United States geographic areas. Cohort assignment in the prospective study relied on participant-reported clinical history from a screening survey and a study questionnaire. Mobile phlebotomists in the prospective study collected whole blood, serum and a nasopharyngeal or oropharyngeal swab from every participant. Prospective study participants could optionally give additional blood draws and questionnaires over a roughly two-month period. Prospective study blood samples were shipped either frozen or at room temperature before DNA extraction.

The source material was PBMCs or T cells enriched from blood (not recorded which). This clonotype was sampled from a woman between 40 and 55 years old with acute COVID-19. The rearrangement combines TRBV19 with TRBJ1-3; a weak D assignment points to TRBD1 (6 bases agree). The DNA reads TGTGCCAGTAATCCACAGGGATCTGGAAACACCATATATTTT. Its translation is CASNPQGSGNTIYF.